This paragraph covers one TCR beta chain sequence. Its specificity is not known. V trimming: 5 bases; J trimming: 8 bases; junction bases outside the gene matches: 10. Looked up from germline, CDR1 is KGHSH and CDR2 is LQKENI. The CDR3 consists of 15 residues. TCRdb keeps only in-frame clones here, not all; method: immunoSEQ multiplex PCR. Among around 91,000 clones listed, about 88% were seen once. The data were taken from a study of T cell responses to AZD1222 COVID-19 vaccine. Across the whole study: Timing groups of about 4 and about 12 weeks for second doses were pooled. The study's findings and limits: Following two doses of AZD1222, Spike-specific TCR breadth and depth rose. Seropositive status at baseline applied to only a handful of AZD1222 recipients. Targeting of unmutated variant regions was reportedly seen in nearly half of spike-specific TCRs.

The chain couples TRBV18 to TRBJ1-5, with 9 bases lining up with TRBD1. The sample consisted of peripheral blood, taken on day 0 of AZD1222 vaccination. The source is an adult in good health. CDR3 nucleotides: TGTGCCAGCTCATTCTTGGACAGGGGCGGAGAGCCCCAGCATTTT. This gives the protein CASSFLDRGGEPQHF.